What follows is one T cell receptor (beta chain) and its context. The data were obtained in a study of identical twins. TCRdb analysed the 5' RACE reads with MiXCR anew, one entry per CDR3 protein. The table includes around 680,000 distinct CDR3 sequences, 8.6% detected once. These sequences were also reported in another study, on yellow fever vaccine responses in identical twins.

Sequencing was done on a sample of PBMCs. This sequence was found in a woman under 30 in good health.

CDR3 amino acids: CASSLSGGADGETQYF. The CDR3 DNA is TGTGCCAGCAGCCTTAGCGGGGGGGCGGATGGGGAGACCCAGTACTTC. The chain links TRBV4-2 to TRBJ2-5; 11 bases are shared with TRBD2. Trimming at V came to 4 bases and at J to 5 bases, leaving 9 bases not matched to a gene. Germline V gene sequence: CDR1 LGHNA, CDR2 YNFKEQ. CDR3 size: 16 residues.